The 9 T cell receptor beta chains presented below share a single source sample, sequenced in a study of shared clonotypes between healthy human individuals. Sequencing used immunoSEQ multiplex PCR; TCRdb keeps in-frame clones, though not all of them. The sample records about 2,500,000 clones, around 90% being singletons. Sequenced: naive CD4+ T cells sorted from blood. The subset is: CD45RA+ positively selected. The origin of the receptors is a man aged 18 to 29 in good health.

The V call is TRBV11-2, the J call TRBJ1-1; D call uncertain. V dropped 5 bases and J dropped 7 bases, with 8 bases sitting between them. There are 11 residues in the CDR3. Germline values: CDR1 SGHAT, CDR2 FQNNGV. The CDR3 bases are TGTGCCAGCAGCAACGTAGGTGAAGCTTTCTTT. Translating it yields CASSNVGEAFF.

The V and J genes are TRBV2 and TRBJ2-2, with D perhaps matching TRBD2 (6 bases). Trimming removed 6 bases from V and 4 bases from J, with 12 bases in between. The CDR3 runs to 14 residues. Germline V gene data show CDR1 as SNHLY and CDR2 as FYNNEI. CDR3 amino acids: CASSDWGLTGELFF. As DNA, the CDR3 is TGTGCCAGCAGCGACTGGGGACTCACCGGGGAGCTGTTTTTT.

The chain employs TRBV19 and TRBJ1-2, with D possibly matching TRBD1 (6 bases). Between the trimmed V and J ends, which lost 0 bases and 5 bases, there was a span of 22 bases. CDR1 and CDR2 (germline): LNHDA, SQIVND (reference sequence). CDR3 length: 18 amino acids. The CDR3 DNA sequence: TGTGCCAGTAGTATAGAGGGGACAAAACTGTCCCCCTCGTATGGCTACACCTTC. Its translation: CASSIEGTKLSPSYGYTF.

The CDR3 coding sequence is TGTGCCAGTAGTAAGGCAGGGAGCACAGATACGCAGTATTTT. As protein: CASSKAGSTDTQYF. The chain has TRBV19 and TRBJ2-3, with D maybe TRBD1 (5 bases). Per the germline V gene, CDR1 is LNHDA and CDR2 is SQIVND (reference sequence). The germline V and J ends were trimmed by 4 bases and 0 bases, with 8 bases remaining between them. This CDR3 comprises 14 residues.

This clone was counted a single time. This CDR3 is CASSPVGQSGNTIYF. CDR3 bases: TGTGCCAGTAGTCCCGTCGGACAGTCTGGAAACACCATATATTTT. The rearrangement joins TRBV19 to TRBJ1-3; D may be TRBD1 (6 bases). CDR3 length: 15 amino acids. Germline lookup yields CDR1 LNHDA and CDR2 SQIVND (reference sequence). Between the trimmed V and J ends, which lost 5 bases and 1 base, there was a span of 12 bases.

This clone has a single count. The gene calls are TRBV6-1 and TRBJ1-6; no reliable D call. V shed 6 bases and J shed 7 bases, with 16 bases lying between them. CDR1 and CDR2 (germline): MNHNS, SASEGT. This CDR3 is built from 15 residues. CDR3 loop: CASRQSHTENSPLHF. The DNA for the CDR3 is TGTGCCAGCAGGCAGTCCCATACGGAAAATTCACCCCTCCACTTT.

The gene calls are TRBV10-1 and TRBJ2-7; 7 bases are a match to TRBD1. This CDR3 is 15 amino acids long. Germline V gene lookup returns CDR1 WNHNN and CDR2 SYGVQD (reference sequence). V gave up 7 bases and J gave up 0 bases; unmatched junction bases: 9. The CDR3 region has the DNA TGCGCCAGCATTCCAACGGGACAGTGCTCCTACGAGCAGTACTTC. Amino acids: CASIPTGQCSYEQYF.

This chain connects TRBV7-3 to TRBJ2-3; D is possibly TRBD1 or TRBD2 (5 bases each). The CDR3 has 16 residues. The germline gives CDR1 SGHTA, CDR2 FQGTGA. Trimming removed 2 bases from V and 1 base from J, with 13 bases in between. Here the CDR3 DNA reads TGTGCCAGCAGCTTATCTGGGGGATTCGGCACAGATACGCAGTATTTT. Protein: CASSLSGGFGTDTQYF.

Note on this clone: Other DNA sequences in this sample translate to the same CDR3. V and J are TRBV6-1 and TRBJ1-2; TRBD1 is a possible D gene (5 bases). CDR3 length equals 13 residues. Per germline, CDR1 MNHNS and CDR2 SASEGT. With 0 bases removed from V and 7 bases from J, the gap between germline ends came to 9 bases. CDR3 in DNA: TGTGCCAGCAGTGAAGCGAGGGGAAGTGGCTACACCTTC. Protein: CASSEARGSGYTF.